This T cell receptor beta chain was recovered during a study of brain T cells in children with intractable seizures. V dropped 1 base and J dropped 1 base, with 5 bases sitting between them. Germline V lookup: CDR1 SGHRS, CDR2 YFSETQ. This CDR3 spans 13 amino acids. Measured with immunoSEQ multiplex PCR; TCRdb has only the in-frame clones, and not every one. This sample has 110,000 or so clones, with around 94% found just once. Study outcomes and limitations: Pre- and post-surgery blood differed in depth, so pre-surgery absences may be undersampling. Patients' HCMV serostatus was unknown; virus specificity rests on CDR3 similarity alone.

A note on this clone: Its antigen remains unidentified.

Only cases whose brain tissue showed the highest T cell transcript signatures were sequenced. At least one anti-epileptic drug was given before surgery. The clonotype comes from a boy in the first two years of life with hemimegalencephaly and intractable seizures. The material sequenced was peripheral blood, taken at surgery. This rearrangement joins TRBV5-1 to TRBJ1-2, with D perhaps TRBD1 (5 bases). The CDR3 bases are TGCGCCAGCAGCTTGCAGGGTAACTATGGCTACACCTTC. Encoded protein: CASSLQGNYGYTF.